Sequencing of this T cell receptor (beta chain) was carried out in a study of identical twins. The CDR3 is made up of 15 amino acids. V gave up 5 bases and J gave up 3 bases, with 18 bases separating them. CDR1 is DFQATT and CDR2 is SNEGSKA in the germline V gene (reference sequence). As to this clonotype: Its antigen remains unidentified.

TCRdb reprocessed the 5' RACE reads with MiXCR, giving one entry per CDR3 protein. Seen here are around 510,000 distinct CDR3 sequences, over 11% observed once, and the top ten hold 0.95% to 1%. Study outcomes and limitations: Weaker excess twin sharing was seen among beta out-of-frame sequences. High-abundance cord blood beta clonotypes had fewer insertions; memory repertoires showed none.

The same sample was also used in a study of yellow fever vaccine responses in identical twins. This second report adds: Twins reportedly showed a vaccine T cell response that seemed partly convergent and partly personalized.

The chain couples TRBV20-1 to TRBJ2-3, with no clear D. The sequence was collected from a woman aged 18-30 years in good health. The sample taken for sequencing was CD4+ T cells sorted from blood. The CDR3 region is CSALLGPATTDTQYF. CDR3 coding DNA: TGCAGTGCTTTACTCGGACCTGCAACAACAGATACGCAGTATTTT.